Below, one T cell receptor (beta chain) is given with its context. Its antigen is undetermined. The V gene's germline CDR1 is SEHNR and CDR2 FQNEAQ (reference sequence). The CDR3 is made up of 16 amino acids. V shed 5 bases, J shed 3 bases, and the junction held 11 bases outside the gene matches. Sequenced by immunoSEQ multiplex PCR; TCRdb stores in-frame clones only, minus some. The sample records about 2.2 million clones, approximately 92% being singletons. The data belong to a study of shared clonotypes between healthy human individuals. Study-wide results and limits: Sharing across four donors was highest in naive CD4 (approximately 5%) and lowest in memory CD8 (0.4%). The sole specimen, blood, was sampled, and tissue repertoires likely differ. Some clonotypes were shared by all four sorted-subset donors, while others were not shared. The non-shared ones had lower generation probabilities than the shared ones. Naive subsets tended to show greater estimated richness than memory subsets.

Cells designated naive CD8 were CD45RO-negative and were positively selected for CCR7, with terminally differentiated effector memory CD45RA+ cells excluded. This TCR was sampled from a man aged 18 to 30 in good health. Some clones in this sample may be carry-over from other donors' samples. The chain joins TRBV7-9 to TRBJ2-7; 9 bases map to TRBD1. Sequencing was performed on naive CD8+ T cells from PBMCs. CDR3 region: CASSLPTGGNFYEQYF. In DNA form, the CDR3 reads TGTGCCAGCAGCCTACCTACAGGGGGCAACTTCTACGAGCAGTACTTC.